This T cell receptor (beta chain) comes out of a study of T cell changes during pregnancy in multiple sclerosis. The repertoire was sequenced with immunoSEQ multiplex PCR; TCRdb's copy has only in-frame clones and lacks some. This table has some 74,000 clones, almost 95% appearing once. Germline trimming cut 2 bases from V and 8 bases from J; bases unmatched to any gene: 18. CDR1 KGHSH and CDR2 LQKENI come from the germline V gene. The CDR3 runs to 18 residues. V and J are TRBV18 and TRBJ1-2; 9 nucleotides align to TRBD1. This TCR was recovered from a female donor with multiple sclerosis, enrolled in a pregnancy study. The sequencing used peripheral blood, collected before pregnancy. The CDR3: CASSPTNSGTGNLGGYTF. The CDR3 DNA reads TGTGCCAGCTCACCAACGAATTCCGGGACAGGGAATCTGGGAGGCTACACCTTC. Based on the CDR3 plus reference TRBV18 and TRBJ1-2, the full variable domain is NAGVMQNPRHLVRRRGQEARLRCSPMKGHSHVYWYRQLPEEGLKFMVYLQKENIIDESGMPKERFSAEFPKEGPSILRIQQVVRGDSAAYFCASSPTNSGTGNLGGYTFGSGTRLTVV.